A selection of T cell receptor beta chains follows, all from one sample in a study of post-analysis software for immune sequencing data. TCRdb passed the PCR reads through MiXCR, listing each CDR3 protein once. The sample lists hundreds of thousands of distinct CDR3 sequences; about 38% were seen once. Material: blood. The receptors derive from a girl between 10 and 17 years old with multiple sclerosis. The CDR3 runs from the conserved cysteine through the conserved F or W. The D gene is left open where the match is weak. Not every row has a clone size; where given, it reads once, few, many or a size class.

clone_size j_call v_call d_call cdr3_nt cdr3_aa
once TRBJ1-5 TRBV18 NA TGTGCCAGCTCACAGGACAGTTTTCAGCCCCAGCATTTT CASSQDSFQPQHF
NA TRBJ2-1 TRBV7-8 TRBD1 TGTGCCAGCAGCCAATCCCGGGACAGGGGCGGTAGGGAGACCCAGTTCTTC CASSQSRDRGGRETQFF
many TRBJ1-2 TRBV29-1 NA TGCAGCGTTGTTGAGGATGCTTATGGCTACACCTTC CSVVEDAYGYTF
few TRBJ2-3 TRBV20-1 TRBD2 TGCAGTGCTAGAGATGGTTCTAGCGGGTTGGATACGCAGTATTTT CSARDGSSGLDTQYF
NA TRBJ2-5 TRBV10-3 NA TGTGCCATCAGCCGTTCAGACCAACTTCGGGAGACCCAGTACTTC CAISRSDQLRETQYF
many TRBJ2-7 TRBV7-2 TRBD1 TGTGCCAGCAGCTTACAGGGGGCGGTTTCCTACGAGCAGTACTTC CASSLQGAVSYEQYF
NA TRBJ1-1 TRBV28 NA TGTGCCAGCAGTTTTTCGGTTACAGCTTTCTTT CASSFSVTAFF
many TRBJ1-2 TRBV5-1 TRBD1 TGCGCCAGCAGCTTGGGTCAGGGGGATGGCTACACCTTC CASSLGQGDGYTF
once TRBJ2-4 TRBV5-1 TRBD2 TGCGCCAGCAGCTCCCAAGCGGGAGCGGTTGGGAAAAACATTCAGTACTTC CASSSQAGAVGKNIQYF
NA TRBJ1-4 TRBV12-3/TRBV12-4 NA TGTGCCAGCAGTTTATCGGAGTCGAGTGAAAAACTGTTTTTT CASSLSESSEKLFF
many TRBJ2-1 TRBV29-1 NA TGCAGCGTTGAAAATGTTAGGCAGTCGGGGAATGAGCAGTTCTTC CSVENVRQSGNEQFF
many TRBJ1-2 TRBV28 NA TGTGCCAGCGGGGAAAACTATGGCTACACCTTC CASGENYGYTF
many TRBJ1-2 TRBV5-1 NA TGCGCCAGCAGCAATAGTGACAGCTTTGGCTACACCTTC CASSNSDSFGYTF
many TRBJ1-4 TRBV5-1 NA TGCGCCAGCAGCTTGGAACGGGGAACTAATGAAAAACTGTTTTTT CASSLERGTNEKLFF
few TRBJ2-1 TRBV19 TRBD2 TGTGCCAGTAGTATAGACCGATCCTTAGCGGGCGGTGGGAGTGAGCAGTTCTTC CASSIDRSLAGGGSEQFF
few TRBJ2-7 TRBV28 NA TGTGCCAGCAGCCCCTTGACCCCTGAGGTCGAGCAGTACTTC CASSPLTPEVEQYF
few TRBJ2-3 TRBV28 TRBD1 TGTGCCAGCAGCTCCGGGACAGAGGCGCAGTATTTT CASSSGTEAQYF
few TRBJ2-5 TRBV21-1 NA TGTGCCAGCAGCAAAGGCTCGGGTAGCGGGAGTGGTCAAGAGACCCAGTACTTC CASSKGSGSGSGQETQYF
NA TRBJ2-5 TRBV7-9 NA TGTGCCAGCAGCTTAGCGCCTCTAGGGGAAGAGACCCAGTACTTC CASSLAPLGEETQYF
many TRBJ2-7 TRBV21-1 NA TGTGCCAGCTTCAGGGGGGGCGATCGACACTACTACGAGCAGTACTTC CASFRGGDRHYYEQYF
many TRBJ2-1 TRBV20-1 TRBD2 TGCAGTGCTAGAGAGGTAGCGGGAGAGTGGAATGAGCAGTTCTTC CSAREVAGEWNEQFF
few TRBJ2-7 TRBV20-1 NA TGCAGTGCTAGTGACAGGACTGACGAGCAGTACTTC CSASDRTDEQYF
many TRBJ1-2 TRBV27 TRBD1 TGTGCCAGCAGTTTATATAGAACAGGGGGATCATATGGCTACACCTTC CASSLYRTGGSYGYTF
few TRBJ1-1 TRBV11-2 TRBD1 TGTGCCAGCAGCTCCCGACAGGGTGGGTACACTGAAGCTTTCTTT CASSSRQGGYTEAFF
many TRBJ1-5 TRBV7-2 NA TGTGCCAGCAGCCGACACAGAGGTCAGCCCCAGCATTTT CASSRHRGQPQHF
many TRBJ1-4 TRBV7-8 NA TGTGCCAGCAGCTTATCAGACCCAGGGAAAAAACTGTTTTTT CASSLSDPGKKLFF
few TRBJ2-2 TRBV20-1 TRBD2 TGCAGTGCGGTGGCTAGCGGGGGCAACACCGGGGAGCTGTTTTTT CSAVASGGNTGELFF
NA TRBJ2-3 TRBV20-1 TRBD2 TGCAGTGCTCGGGCTAGCGGGGATGGTACGCAGTATTTT CSARASGDGTQYF
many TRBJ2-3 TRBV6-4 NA TGTGCCAGCAGTGAACCCGCCTTGGGAGATACGCAGTATTTT CASSEPALGDTQYF
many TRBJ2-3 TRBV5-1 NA TGCGCCAGCAGCTTGGATTTTAGCGGCACAGATACGCAGTATTTT CASSLDFSGTDTQYF
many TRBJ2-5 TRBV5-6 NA TGTGCCAGCAGCTTGAGGGGTCAAGAGACCCAGTACTTC CASSLRGQETQYF
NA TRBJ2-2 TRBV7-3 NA TGTGCCAGCAGTCGGAGACGTACGAACACCGGGGAGCTGTTTTTT CASSRRRTNTGELFF
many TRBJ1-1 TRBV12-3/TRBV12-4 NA TGTGCCAGCAGTCACAGGGTTACTGAAGCTTTCTTT CASSHRVTEAFF
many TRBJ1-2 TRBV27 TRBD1 TGTGCCAGCAGTTCCGCGGACAGGGGGGCGTATGGCTACACCTTC CASSSADRGAYGYTF
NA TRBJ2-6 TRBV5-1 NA TGCGCCAGCAGCTTTACAGGGTCTGGGGCCAACGTCCTGACTTTC CASSFTGSGANVLTF
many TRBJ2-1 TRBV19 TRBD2 TGTGCCAGTAGTCCGCCCCTAGCGGGAAGGATTGAGCAGTTCTTC CASSPPLAGRIEQFF